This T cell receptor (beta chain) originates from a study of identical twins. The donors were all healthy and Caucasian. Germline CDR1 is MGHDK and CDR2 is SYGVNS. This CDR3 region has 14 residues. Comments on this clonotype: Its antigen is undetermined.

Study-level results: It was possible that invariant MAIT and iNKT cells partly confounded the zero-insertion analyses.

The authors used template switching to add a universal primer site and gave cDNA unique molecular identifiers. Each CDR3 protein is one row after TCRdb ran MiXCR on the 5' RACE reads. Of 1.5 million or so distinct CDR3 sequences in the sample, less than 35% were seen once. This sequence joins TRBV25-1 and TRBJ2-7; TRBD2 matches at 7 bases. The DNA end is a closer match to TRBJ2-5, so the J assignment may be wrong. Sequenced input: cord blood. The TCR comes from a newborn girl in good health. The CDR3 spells CASSPPTSVETQYF. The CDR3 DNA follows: TGTGCCAGCAGCCCCCCCACTAGCGTTGAGACCCAGTACTTC.